This TCR beta chain emerged from a study of blood T cells in healthy people across ages. Study observations and caveats: Roughly linear declines in TCR beta diversity per million T cells occurred with age.

Remarks on this clonotype: Its antigen is not known.

Then a second PCR, running roughly 7 to 11 cycles, was carried out with a sample-barcoded 5' primer and a J-beta primer mix. A template-switch adaptor with 12 random nucleotides tagged each cDNA molecule. Sequencing recovered at least 2.5 million CDR3-containing paired-end reads from each sample. One entry per CDR3 protein results from TCRdb running MiXCR on the 5' RACE reads. The data hold approximately 1.5 million distinct CDR3 sequences, with approximately 42% observed a single time. V lost 5 bases and J lost 0, with 11 bases in between. The CDR3 is made up of 15 amino acids. Germline V gene sequence: CDR1 LGHDT, CDR2 YNNKEL (reference sequence).

The material sequenced was blood. The rearrangement uses TRBV3-1 and TRBJ1-5, with D unclear. This sequence was found in a woman aged 18-29 years in good health. In DNA form, the CDR3 reads TGTGCCAGCAGCATTGGGCAGCTTAGCAATCAGCCCCAGCATTTT. As protein: CASSIGQLSNQPQHF.